Included here is one T cell receptor beta chain sequence, with context. The antigen remains undetermined. The source of the sample is a study of response to subunit inactivated influenza vaccine. This CDR3 is built from 14 residues. Looked up from germline, CDR1 is MNHNS and CDR2 is SASEGT. V lost 8 bases and J lost 2; bases outside the gene matches: 7. Study results and caveats: Each seasonal flu vaccination may recruit only limited new T cells, authors suggested.

TCRdb analysed the RT-PCR reads with MiXCR anew, one entry per CDR3 protein. The sample includes roughly 670,000 distinct CDR3 sequences, approximately 14% seen only once; the top ten take about 7.4%. The clonotype was recovered from a man aged 50 to 59 who received an inactivated influenza vaccine. Sequencing used PBMCs from blood, obtained around two weeks before vaccination. V is TRBV6-1 and J is TRBJ2-3; 7 bases align to TRBD2. The chain's CDR3 is CASGSGGPTDTQYF. In DNA form, the CDR3 reads TGTGCCAGCGGGTCGGGAGGTCCCACAGATACGCAGTATTTT.